This TCR beta chain emerged from a study of immune characterization of retroperitoneal liposarcoma. The CDR3 has 14 amino acids. Germline V lookup: CDR1 MNHNS, CDR2 SASEGT. Each CDR3 protein is one row after TCRdb ran MiXCR on the PCR reads. The data show over 6,000 distinct CDR3 sequences, with around 30% seen just once and around 42% held by the top ten. This clonotype has a count of ten or more. The source of this sequence is a male donor with retroperitoneal liposarcoma. Sequencing was performed on blood. The gene calls are TRBV6-1 and TRBJ2-1, with a tentative D call TRBD2 (5 bases). Gene TRBJ2-7 matches the end of the DNA better, so the J call may be wrong. The CDR3 reads CASSEWANRGEQYF. CDR3 DNA sequence: TGTGCCAGCAGTGAATGGGCCAATCGGGGAGAGCAGTACTTC.